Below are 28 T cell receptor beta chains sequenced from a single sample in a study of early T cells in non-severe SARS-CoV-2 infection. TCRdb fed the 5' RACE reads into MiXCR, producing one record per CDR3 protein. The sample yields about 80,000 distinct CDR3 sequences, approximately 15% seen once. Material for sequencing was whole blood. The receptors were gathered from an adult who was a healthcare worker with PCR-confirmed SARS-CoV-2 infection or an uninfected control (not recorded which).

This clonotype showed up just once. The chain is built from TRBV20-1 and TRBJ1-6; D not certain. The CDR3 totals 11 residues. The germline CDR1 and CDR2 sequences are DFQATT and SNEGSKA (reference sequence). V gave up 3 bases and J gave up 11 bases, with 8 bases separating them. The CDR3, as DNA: TGCAGTGCTAGGCTGGGAACACCCCTCCACTTT. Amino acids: CSARLGTPLHF.

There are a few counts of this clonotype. The CDR3 sequence: CSARDPGNTEAFF. The DNA for the CDR3 is TGCAGTGCTAGAGATCCGGGAAACACTGAAGCTTTCTTT. The chain combines TRBV20-1 with TRBJ1-1; D is unclear. In germline, CDR1 is DFQATT, CDR2 SNEGSKA (reference sequence). The CDR3 runs 13 residues. The V end was cut by 0 bases, the J end by 2 bases, with 7 bases between.

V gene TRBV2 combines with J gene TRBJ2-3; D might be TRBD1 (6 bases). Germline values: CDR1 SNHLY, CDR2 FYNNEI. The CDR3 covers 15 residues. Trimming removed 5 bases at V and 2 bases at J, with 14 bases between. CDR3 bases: TGTGCCAGCAGTCGAAGACAGGAAAACACAGATACGCAGTATTTT. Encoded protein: CASSRRQENTDTQYF.

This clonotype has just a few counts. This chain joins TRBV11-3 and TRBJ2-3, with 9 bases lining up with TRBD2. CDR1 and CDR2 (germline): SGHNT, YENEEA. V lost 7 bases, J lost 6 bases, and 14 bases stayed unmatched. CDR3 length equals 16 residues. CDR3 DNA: TGTGCCAGCACCAAACTCCCGGGACTAGCTGGGGATACGCAGTATTTT. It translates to CASTKLPGLAGDTQYF.

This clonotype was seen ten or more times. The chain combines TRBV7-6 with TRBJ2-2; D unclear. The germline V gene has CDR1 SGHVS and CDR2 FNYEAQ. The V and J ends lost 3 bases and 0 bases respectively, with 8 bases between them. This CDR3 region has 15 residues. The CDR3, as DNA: TGTGCCAGCAGCTTGCGGCGACCGAACACCGGGGAGCTGTTTTTT. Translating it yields CASSLRRPNTGELFF.

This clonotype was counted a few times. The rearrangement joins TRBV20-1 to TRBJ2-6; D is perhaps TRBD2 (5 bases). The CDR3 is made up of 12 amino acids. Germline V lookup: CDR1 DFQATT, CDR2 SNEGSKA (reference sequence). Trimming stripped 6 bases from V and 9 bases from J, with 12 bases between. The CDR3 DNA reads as TGCAGTGCCCGTGAGGGTATCAACGTCCTGACTTTC. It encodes CSAREGINVLTF.

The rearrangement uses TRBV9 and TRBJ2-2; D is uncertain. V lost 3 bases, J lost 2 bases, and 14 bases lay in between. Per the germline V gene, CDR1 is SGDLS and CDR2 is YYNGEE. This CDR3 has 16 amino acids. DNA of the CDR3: TGTGCCAGCAGCGCCGTAGGCGGCGATAACACCGGGGAGCTGTTTTTT. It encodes CASSAVGGDNTGELFF.

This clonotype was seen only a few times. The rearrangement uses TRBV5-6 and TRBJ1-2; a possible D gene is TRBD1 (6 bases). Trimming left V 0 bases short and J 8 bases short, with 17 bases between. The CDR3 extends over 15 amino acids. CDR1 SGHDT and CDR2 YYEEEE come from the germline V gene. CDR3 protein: CASSLDPTGLGGYTF. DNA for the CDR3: TGTGCCAGCAGCTTGGATCCGACAGGACTGGGAGGCTACACCTTC.

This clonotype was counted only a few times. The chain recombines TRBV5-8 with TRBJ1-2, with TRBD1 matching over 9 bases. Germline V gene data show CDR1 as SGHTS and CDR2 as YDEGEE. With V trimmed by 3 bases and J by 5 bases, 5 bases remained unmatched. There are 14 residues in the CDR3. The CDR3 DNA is TGTGCCAGCAGCTCCGGGACAGGGACGTATGGCTACACCTTC. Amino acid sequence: CASSSGTGTYGYTF.

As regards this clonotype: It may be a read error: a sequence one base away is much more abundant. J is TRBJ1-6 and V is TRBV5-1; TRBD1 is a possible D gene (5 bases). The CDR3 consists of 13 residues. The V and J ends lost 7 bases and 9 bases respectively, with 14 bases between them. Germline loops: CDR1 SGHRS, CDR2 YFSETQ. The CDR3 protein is CASGSGAGSPLHF. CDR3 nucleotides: TGCGCCAGCGGCAGTGGGGCGGGTTCACCCCTCCACTTT.

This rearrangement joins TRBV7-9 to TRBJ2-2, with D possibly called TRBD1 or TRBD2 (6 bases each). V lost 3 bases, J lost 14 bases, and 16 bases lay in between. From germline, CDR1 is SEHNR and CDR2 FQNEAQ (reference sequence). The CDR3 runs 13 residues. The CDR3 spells CASSFRGGRGLFF. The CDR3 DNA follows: TGTGCCAGCAGCTTCCGAGGGGGGAGAGGACTGTTTTTT.

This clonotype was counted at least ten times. CDR3 loop: CASSRTGTGEETQYF. CDR3 coding DNA: TGTGCCAGCAGCCGGACCGGGACAGGAGAAGAGACCCAGTACTTC. The rearrangement uses TRBV5-4 and TRBJ2-5; 8 bases are a match to TRBD1. Germline values: CDR1 SGHNT, CDR2 YYREEE (reference sequence). The CDR3 runs to 15 residues. V lost 4 bases, J lost 3 bases, and 8 bases stayed unmatched.

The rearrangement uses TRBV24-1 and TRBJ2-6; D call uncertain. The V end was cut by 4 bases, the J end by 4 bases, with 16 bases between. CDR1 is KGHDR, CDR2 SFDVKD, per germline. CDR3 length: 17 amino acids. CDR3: CATSDRTGDWGANVLTF. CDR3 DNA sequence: TGTGCCACCAGTGACCGTACTGGGGATTGGGGGGCCAACGTCCTGACTTTC.

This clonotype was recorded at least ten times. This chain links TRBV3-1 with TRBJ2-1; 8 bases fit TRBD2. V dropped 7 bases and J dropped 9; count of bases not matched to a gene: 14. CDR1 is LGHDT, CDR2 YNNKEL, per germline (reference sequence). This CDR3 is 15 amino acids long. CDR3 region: CASTISLAARGEQFF. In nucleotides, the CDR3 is TGTGCCAGCACAATATCACTAGCGGCAAGGGGTGAGCAGTTCTTC.

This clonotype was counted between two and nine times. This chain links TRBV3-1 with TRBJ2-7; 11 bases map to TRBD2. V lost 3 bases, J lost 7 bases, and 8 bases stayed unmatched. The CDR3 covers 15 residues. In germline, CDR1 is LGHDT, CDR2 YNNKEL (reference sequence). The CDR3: CASSQRLAGGREQYF. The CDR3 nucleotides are TGTGCCAGCAGCCAGCGTCTAGCGGGGGGCCGGGAGCAGTACTTC.

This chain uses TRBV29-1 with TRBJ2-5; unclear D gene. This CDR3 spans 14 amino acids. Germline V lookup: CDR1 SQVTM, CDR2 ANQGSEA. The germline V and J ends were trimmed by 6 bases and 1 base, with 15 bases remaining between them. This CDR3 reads CSVVRRGPQETQYF. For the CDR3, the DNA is TGCAGCGTCGTGCGGCGAGGCCCCCAAGAGACCCAGTACTTC.

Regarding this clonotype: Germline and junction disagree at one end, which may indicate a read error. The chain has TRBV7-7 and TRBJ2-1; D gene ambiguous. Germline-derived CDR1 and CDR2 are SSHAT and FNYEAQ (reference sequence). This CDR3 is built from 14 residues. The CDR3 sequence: CASSSGPLYNEQFF. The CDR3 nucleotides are TGTGCTAGCAGCTCCGGACCTCTCTACAATGAGCAGTTCTTC.

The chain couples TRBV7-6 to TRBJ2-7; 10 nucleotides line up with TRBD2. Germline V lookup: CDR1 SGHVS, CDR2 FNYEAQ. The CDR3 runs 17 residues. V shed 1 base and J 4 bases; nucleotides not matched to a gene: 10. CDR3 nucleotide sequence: TGTGCCAGCAGCTTAGAGGCCCTAGCTAGCGGGAGTTACGAGCAGTACTTC. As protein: CASSLEALASGSYEQYF. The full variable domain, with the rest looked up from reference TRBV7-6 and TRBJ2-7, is GAGVSQSPRYKVTKRGQDVALRCDPISGHVSLYWYRQALGQGPEFLTYFNYEAQQDKSGLPNDRFSAERPEGSISTLTIQRTEQRDSAMYRCASSLEALASGSYEQYFGPGTRLTVT.

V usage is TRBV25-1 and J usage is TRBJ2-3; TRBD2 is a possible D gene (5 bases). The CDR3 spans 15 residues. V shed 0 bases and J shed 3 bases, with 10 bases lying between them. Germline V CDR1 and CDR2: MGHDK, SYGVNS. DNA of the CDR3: TGTGCCAGCAGTGAATACAAAGGAGGAACAGATACGCAGTATTTT. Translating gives CASSEYKGGTDTQYF.

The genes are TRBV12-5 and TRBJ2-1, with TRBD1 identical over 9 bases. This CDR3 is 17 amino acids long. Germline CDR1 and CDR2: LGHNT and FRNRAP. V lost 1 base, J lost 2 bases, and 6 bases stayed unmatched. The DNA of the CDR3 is TGTGCTAGTGGTTTGGGTCTCGGGACAGGGACCTACAATGAGCAGTTCTTC. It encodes CASGLGLGTGTYNEQFF.

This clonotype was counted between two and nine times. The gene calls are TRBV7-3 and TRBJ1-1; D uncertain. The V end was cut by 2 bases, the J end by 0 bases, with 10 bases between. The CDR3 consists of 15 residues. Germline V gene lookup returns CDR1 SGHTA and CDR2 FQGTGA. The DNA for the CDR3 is TGTGCCAGCAGCTTACTCGGTTTTATGAACACTGAAGCTTTCTTT. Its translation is CASSLLGFMNTEAFF.

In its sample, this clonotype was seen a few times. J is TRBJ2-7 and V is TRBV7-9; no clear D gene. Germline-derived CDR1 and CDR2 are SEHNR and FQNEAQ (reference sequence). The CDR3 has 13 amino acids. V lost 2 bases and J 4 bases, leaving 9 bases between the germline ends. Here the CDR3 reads CASSLTAPYEQYF. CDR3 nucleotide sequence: TGTGCCAGCAGCTTAACGGCCCCGTACGAGCAGTACTTC.

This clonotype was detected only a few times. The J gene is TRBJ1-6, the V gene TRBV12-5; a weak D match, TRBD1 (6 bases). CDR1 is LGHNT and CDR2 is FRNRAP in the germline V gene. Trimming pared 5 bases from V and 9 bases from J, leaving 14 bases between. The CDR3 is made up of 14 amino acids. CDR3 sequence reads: CASGLTGRFSPLHF. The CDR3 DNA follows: TGTGCTAGTGGTCTGACAGGTCGTTTTTCACCCCTCCACTTT.

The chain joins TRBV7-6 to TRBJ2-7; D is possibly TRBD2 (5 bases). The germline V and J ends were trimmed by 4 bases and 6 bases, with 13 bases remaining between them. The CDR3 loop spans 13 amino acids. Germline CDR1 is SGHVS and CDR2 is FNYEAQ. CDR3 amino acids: CASSSGERREQYF. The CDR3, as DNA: TGTGCCAGCAGCTCCGGGGAAAGGCGCGAGCAGTACTTC.

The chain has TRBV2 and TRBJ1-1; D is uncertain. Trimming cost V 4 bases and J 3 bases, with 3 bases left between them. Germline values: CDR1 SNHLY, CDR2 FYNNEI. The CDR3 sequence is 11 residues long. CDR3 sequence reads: CASSVYTEAFF. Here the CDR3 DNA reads TGTGCCAGCAGTGTGTACACTGAAGCTTTCTTT.

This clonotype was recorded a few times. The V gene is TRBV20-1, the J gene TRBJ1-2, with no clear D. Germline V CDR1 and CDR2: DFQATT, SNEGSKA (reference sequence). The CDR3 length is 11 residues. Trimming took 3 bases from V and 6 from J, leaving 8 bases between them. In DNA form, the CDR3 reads TGCAGTGCTAGCATGACCAATGGCTACACCTTC. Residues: CSASMTNGYTF.

CDR3 coding DNA: TGCGCCAGCAGCAAAATACAGGGGGCTGGGGAGCAGTACTTC. It is translated as CASSKIQGAGEQYF. The chain carries TRBV5-1 and TRBJ2-7, with 9 bases identical to TRBD1. The CDR3 has 14 amino acids. Germline CDR1 and CDR2: SGHRS and YFSETQ. J gave up 7 bases and V 4 bases, and 9 bases lay outside the gene matches. Looking up the rest from reference TRBV5-1 and TRBJ2-7 gives the full variable domain: KAGVTQTPRYLIKTRGQQVTLSCSPISGHRSVSWYQQTPGQGLQFLFEYFSETQRNKGNFPGRFSGRQFSNSRSEMNVSTLELGDSALYLCASSKIQGAGEQYFGPGTRLTVT.

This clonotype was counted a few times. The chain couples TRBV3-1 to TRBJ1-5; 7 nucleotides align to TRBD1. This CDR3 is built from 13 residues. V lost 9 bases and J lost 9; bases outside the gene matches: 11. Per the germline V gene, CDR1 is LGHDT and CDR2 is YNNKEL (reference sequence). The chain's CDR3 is CARAGQPRPPQHF. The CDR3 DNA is TGTGCCAGGGCGGGACAGCCCCGTCCGCCCCAGCATTTT.